Below are 21 T cell receptor beta chains sequenced from a single sample in a study of breast tumors, draining lymph nodes, adjacent tissues. TCRdb re-derived calls from the multiplex PCR reads in MiXCR, one entry per CDR3 protein. The sample has about 230,000 distinct CDR3 sequences; 32% are singletons. Axillary draining lymph nodes of breast cancer patients supplied the node samples. Sample: axillary lymph node tissue. Every receptor here comes from a female donor with breast cancer. Some clones in this sample may be carry-over from other donors' samples.

This clonotype was found many times. The chain links TRBV2 to TRBJ1-5; a weak D match, TRBD1 (5 bases). With 0 bases removed from V and 3 bases from J, the gap between germline ends came to 12 bases. This CDR3 spans 16 amino acids. CDR1 and CDR2 from the germline V gene are SNHLY and FYNNEI. CDR3 amino acids: CASSEAIGAVNQPQHF. The DNA for the CDR3 is TGTGCCAGCAGTGAAGCGATAGGGGCAGTCAATCAGCCCCAGCATTTT.

This clonotype was picked up many times. This sequence joins TRBV7-6 and TRBJ2-1, with D hard to call. The germline CDR1 and CDR2 sequences are SGHVS and FNYEAQ. CDR3 length equals 15 residues. Trimming stripped 0 bases from V and 7 bases from J, with 13 bases between. In DNA form, the CDR3 reads TGTGCCAGCAGCTTAGCGGCGAGCTTACAAAATGAGCAGTTCTTC. Protein: CASSLAASLQNEQFF.

This clonotype was recorded at least ten times. The CDR3 nucleotides are TGTGCCAGCAGTGAAACCCGGGTGGTAGCGGCACAGTTCTTC. Protein sequence: CASSETRVVAAQFF. The V gene is TRBV2, the J gene TRBJ2-1; D possibly corresponds to TRBD2 (6 bases). Germline loops: CDR1 SNHLY, CDR2 FYNNEI. The CDR3 consists of 14 residues. V gave up 2 bases and J gave up 13 bases, with 18 bases separating them.

With respect to this clonotype: This sequence may be a read error, since a much larger clone differs from it by one base. As DNA, the CDR3 is TGTGCCAGCAGTCACCAGGGGGCCACAGATACGCAGTATTTT. This codes for CASSHQGATDTQYF. The V call is TRBV6-5, the J call TRBJ2-3; TRBD1 agrees at 8 bases. Trimming took 5 bases from V and 2 from J; bases not matched to a gene: 3. From germline, CDR1 is MNHEY and CDR2 SVGAGI. CDR3 length equals 14 residues.

The rearrangement joins TRBV5-1 to TRBJ2-7, with 9 bases that match TRBD1. V lost 1 base to trimming and J lost 3 bases; unmatched junction nucleotides: 2. This CDR3 is 14 amino acids long. Germline-derived CDR1 and CDR2 are SGHRS and YFSETQ. The CDR3 nucleotides read TGCGCCAGCAGCTTGAGGGACAGGGACTACGAGCAGTACTTC. Residues: CASSLRDRDYEQYF.

This clonotype was recorded at least ten times. The CDR3 DNA sequence: TGTGCCAGCAGCCAAGAACCCCCTGGCGGGGTAAGCTCCTACGAGCAGTACTTC. Its protein is CASSQEPPGGVSSYEQYF. This chain links TRBV14 with TRBJ2-7; tentatively, D is TRBD2 (6 bases). Trimming took off 0 bases at V and 0 bases at J, with 18 bases between the two ends. The CDR3 length is 18 residues. From germline, CDR1 is SGHDN and CDR2 FVKESK.

A remark on this clonotype: Lacking the conserved final phenylalanine or tryptophan, this CDR3 likely reflects a read error. The rearrangement links TRBV9 to TRBJ2-1; maybe TRBD2 (5 bases). V was clipped by 0 bases and J by 8 bases, with 9 bases between them. Germline loops: CDR1 SGDLS, CDR2 YYNGEE. The CDR3 has 13 residues. This CDR3 is CASSVGPGDEQFS. The CDR3 DNA reads as TGTGCCAGCAGCGTAGGCCCCGGGGATGAGCAGTTCTCC.

Remarks on this clonotype: Here the CDR3 omits its conserved ending phenylalanine or tryptophan, so a read error is the likely source. The V gene is TRBV5-1, the J gene TRBJ1-2, with D tentatively TRBD1 (5 bases). The CDR3 totals 15 residues. V gave up 0 bases and J gave up 5 bases, with 14 bases separating them. From germline, CDR1 is SGHRS and CDR2 YFSETQ. This chain's CDR3 is CASSLEGTGTYGYTL. In DNA, the CDR3 is TGCGCCAGCAGCTTGGAAGGGACGGGTACTTATGGCTACACCCTC.

V gene TRBV20-1 combines with J gene TRBJ1-1, with D possibly TRBD1 on 5 matching bases. The CDR3 is 15 amino acids. Germline-derived CDR1 and CDR2 are DFQATT and SNEGSKA (reference sequence). Trimming removed 6 bases at V and 3 bases at J, with 20 bases between. The CDR3 loop reads CSAVPQQDIDTEAFF. The DNA for the CDR3 is TGCAGTGCCGTCCCCCAGCAGGACATTGACACTGAAGCTTTCTTT.

In its sample, this clonotype was seen many times. The chain uses TRBV10-3 and TRBJ2-3; 10 bases line up with TRBD1. Per germline, CDR1 ENHRY and CDR2 SYGVKD. V was clipped by 11 bases and J by 3 bases; unmatched bases: 11. The CDR3 is made up of 15 amino acids. CDR3 DNA sequence: TGTGCCTCGCGACAGGGGGCGGGGAGGACAGATACGCAGTATTTT. This gives the protein CASRQGAGRTDTQYF.

This chain joins TRBV11-2 and TRBJ1-2; D not resolved. CDR3 length equals 19 residues. Per germline, CDR1 SGHAT and CDR2 FQNNGV. V lost 5 bases, J lost 0 bases, and 25 bases lay in between. The CDR3, as DNA: TGTGCCAGCAGCAACACGGTGGCTATATTCTTATGTGCTAACTATGGCTACACCTTC. It translates to CASSNTVAIFLCANYGYTF. Drawing the rest from reference TRBV11-2 and TRBJ1-2, the complete variable domain is EAGVAQSPRYKIIEKRQSVAFWCNPISGHATLYWYQQILGQGPKLLIQFQNNGVVDDSQLPKDRFSAERLKGVDSTLKIQPAKLEDSAVYLCASSNTVAIFLCANYGYTFGSGTRLTVV.

The chain links TRBV7-9 to TRBJ2-6, with TRBD1 identical over 7 bases. Germline V gene lookup returns CDR1 SEHNR and CDR2 FQNEAQ (reference sequence). The trim removed 6 bases at V and 5 bases at J, leaving 10 bases unmatched. This CDR3 spans 16 amino acids. The CDR3 bases are TGTGCCAGCAGACAAACAGGGGTCGACTGGGCCAACGTCCTGACTTTC. It translates to CASRQTGVDWANVLTF.

Ten or more counts support this clonotype. The chain combines TRBV6-5 with TRBJ1-6; no clear D. V dropped 6 bases and J dropped 2 bases, with 8 bases sitting between them. The CDR3 runs to 14 residues. Germline values: CDR1 MNHEY, CDR2 SVGAGI. The DNA for the CDR3 is TGTGCCAGCAGCTTACAGACCTATAATTCACCCCTCCACTTT. Its protein product is CASSLQTYNSPLHF.

A note on this clonotype: This may be a read error, as it is one base from a much larger clone. The genes are TRBV6-6 and TRBJ2-2; 7 bases map to TRBD2. V dropped 7 bases and J dropped 1; count of bases not matched to a gene: 3. CDR3 length equals 14 residues. CDR1 and CDR2 (germline): MNHNY, SVGAGI (reference sequence). The CDR3 sequence is CASKQRENTGELFF. As DNA, the CDR3 is TGTGCCAGCAAGCAGCGGGAGAACACCGGGGAGCTGTTTTTT.

This clonotype was observed once. One end of the junction fails to match germline, which may point to a read error. The chain links TRBV9 to TRBJ2-7; perhaps D is TRBD1 or TRBD2 (7 bases each). The CDR3 covers 14 residues. Germline values: CDR1 SGDLS, CDR2 YYNGEE. The CDR3 nucleotides read TGTGCCCGCAGCCTGCTAGACAGGGACTACAAGCAGTACTTC. It encodes CARSLLDRDYKQYF. Filled out from reference TRBV9 and TRBJ2-7, the complete variable domain reads DSGVTQTPKHLITATGQRVTLRCSPRSGDLSVYWYQQSLDQGLQFLIQYYNGEERAKGNILERFSAQQFPDLHSELNLSSLELGDSALYFCARSLLDRDYKQYFGPGTRLTVT.

The CDR3 DNA sequence: TGTGCCAGCAGTGAGCAGGGGCGAGAGACCCAGCATTTT. Translation: CASSEQGRETQHF. The J gene is TRBJ1-5, the V gene TRBV2; D may be TRBD1 (6 bases). Germline V CDR1 and CDR2: SNHLY, FYNNEI. The CDR3 totals 13 residues. V gave up 3 bases and J gave up 11 bases, with 14 bases separating them.

This clonotype was counted between two and nine times. It may be a read error: a sequence one base away is much more abundant. The J gene is TRBJ2-7, the V gene TRBV5-4; D may be TRBD1 or TRBD2 (5 bases each). Germline V CDR1 and CDR2: SGHNT, YYREEE (reference sequence). This CDR3 is built from 15 residues. Deletions cut 1 base from V and 6 bases from J, with 17 bases between. Written as DNA, the CDR3 is TGTGCCAGCAGCTTGCGGCCTACCGGGGCCCGCGAGCAGTACTTC. Translating gives CASSLRPTGAREQYF.

In this sample, this clonotype turned up many times. V gene TRBV19 combines with J gene TRBJ1-4; D is unclear. Germline V lookup: CDR1 LNHDA, CDR2 SQIVND (reference sequence). The CDR3 sequence is 15 residues long. V was trimmed by 7 bases and J by 0 bases, leaving 12 bases between them. CDR3 sequence: CASKEILATNEKLFF. Here the CDR3 DNA reads TGTGCCAGTAAGGAGATCCTTGCAACTAATGAAAAACTGTTTTTT.

CDR3 bases: TGTGCCAGCAGGAAACTAGCGGGAGTGGATTATACGCAGTATTTT. Translation: CASRKLAGVDYTQYF. The chain employs TRBV9 and TRBJ2-3, with 11 bases aligning to TRBD2. Germline assignment: CDR1 SGDLS and CDR2 YYNGEE. The J segment lost 7 bases and the V segment lost 5 bases, leaving 9 bases of the junction unmatched. This CDR3 contains 15 residues.

This clonotype was picked up many times. Since a much larger clone is just one base distant, this may be a read error. In DNA, the CDR3 is TGTGCTAGCAGCTTGGACAGGGGAGACGAGCGGTACTTC. Amino acid sequence: CASSLDRGDERYF. The chain joins TRBV7-7 to TRBJ2-7, with 9 nucleotides matching TRBD1. This CDR3 is built from 13 residues. From germline, CDR1 is SSHAT and CDR2 FNYEAQ (reference sequence).

This clonotype has at least ten counts. The chain recombines TRBV18 with TRBJ2-7; TRBD1 matches 7 bases. The ends lost 6 bases at V and 2 bases at J; junction bases unmatched: 7. Germline values: CDR1 KGHSH, CDR2 LQKENI. This CDR3 has 14 residues. The CDR3 DNA reads as TGTGCCAGCTCCGTAGCCGACAGGGCCTACGAGCAGTACTTC. Translating gives CASSVADRAYEQYF.